This is a list of T cell receptor beta chains from one sample in a study of shared clonotypes between healthy human individuals. Generated by immunoSEQ multiplex PCR, the TCRdb table keeps only in-frame clones and is missing some. The sample records over a million clones, about 80% being singletons. Sequencing used memory CD4+ T cells from PBMCs. The receptors shown here come from a man in his late teens or twenties in good health. Some clones in this sample may be carry-over from other donors' samples. Each CDR3 is given without its conserved first and last residue.

J gene | V gene | CDR3 protein
TRBJ2-3 | TRBV5-1 | ASSLRGTGGEADTQY
TRBJ2-5 | TRBV7-2 | ASSLGPGGEHRETQY
TRBJ2-5 | TRBV7-4 | ASSLKLAAGEQETQY
TRBJ2-7 | TRBV20-1 | SAEDRYEQY
TRBJ2-1 | TRBV10-3 | AIRPGTSGRVVKTEQF
TRBJ1-5 | TRBV19 | ASTLGRQLRGQPQH
TRBJ2-2 | TRBV27 | ASRTLAGDTGELF
TRBJ1-5 | TRBV28 | ASSLNSGGWSNQPQH
TRBJ1-6 | TRBV30 | AWSVRAGYSPLH
TRBJ1-1 | TRBV7-9 | ASSKTSTEAF
TRBJ2-2 | TRBV28 | ASSFSTPGGGTGELF
TRBJ1-5 | TRBV5-6 | ASSASGALPRANQPQH
TRBJ2-7 | TRBV28 | ASKDRDRGY
TRBJ2-4 | TRBV7-9 | ASSLLPGGGLAKNIQY
TRBJ2-2 | TRBV7-2 | ASSLYVNTGELF
TRBJ2-5 | TRBV6-6 | ASYGYQETQY
TRBJ2-1 | TRBV5-4 | ATSWTSGYNEQF
TRBJ2-7 | TRBV5-1 | ASSPGTSGSWEQY
TRBJ2-5 | TRBV2 | ASTGQVQETQY
- | TRBV6-1 | ASSTGTAVYEQY
TRBJ1-6 | TRBV5-6 | ASSLDSNSPLH
TRBJ1-4 | TRBV6-5 | ASRLRGDSREKLF
TRBJ1-2 | TRBV2 | ASRYRVLYGYT
TRBJ2-7 | TRBV4-2 | ASSQPGTSGLYEQY
TRBJ2-2 | TRBV6-6 | ASSPPARELF
TRBJ2-7 | TRBV6-1 | ASSHSSEQY
TRBJ2-1 | TRBV11-1 | ASSPGVAGGEQF
TRBJ2-1 | TRBV27 | ASHWRAGGEQF
TRBJ1-3 | TRBV7-3 | ASSLSGQGWHGNTIY
TRBJ2-7 | TRBV7-2 | ASSLASGNKYEQY
TRBJ2-3 | TRBV28 | ASSFSGHSTDTQY
TRBJ2-5 | TRBV2 | ATGRVKETQY
TRBJ1-2 | TRBV18 | ASSPTSNYGYT
TRBJ1-2 | TRBV5-4 | ASSPGQVAYGYT
TRBJ1-3 | TRBV7-7 | ASSAGTSSGNTIY
TRBJ2-6 | TRBV2 | ASRPGLSGANVLT
TRBJ2-2 | TRBV7-6 | ASRGSTGELF
TRBJ2-3 | TRBV30 | ARGLAGESRTDTQY
TRBJ1-3 | TRBV2 | ASGTILPGNTIY
TRBJ2-7 | TRBV5-1 | ASSLTGSSPYEQY
TRBJ1-5 | TRBV7-2 | ASSTYFQGASSNQPQH
TRBJ1-6 | TRBV2 | ASTDNYNSPLH
TRBJ2-6 | TRBV10-3 | AISQGSGANVLT
TRBJ1-4 | TRBV30 | AWSPLGQGDRGEKLF
TRBJ2-1 | TRBV18 | ATVSGTSATEQF
TRBJ1-3 | TRBV6-1 | ASTVGAYGNTIY
TRBJ2-3 | TRBV7-8 | ASSRTGLRTDTQY
TRBJ1-1 | TRBV28 | ASSPGQRAF
TRBJ2-7 | TRBV28 | ASSTAQGAYEQY
TRBJ2-1 | TRBV7-3 | ASSLELDNEQF
TRBJ2-2 | TRBV2 | ASSAGLAGAAGELF